This record covers a single TCR beta chain. Its antigen is currently unknown. The record originates from a study of shared clonotypes between healthy human individuals. V was cut by 6 bases and J by 8 bases, with 20 bases left in between. The germline V gene has CDR1 WNHNN and CDR2 SYGVQD (reference sequence). This CDR3 comprises 15 residues. The assay was immunoSEQ multiplex PCR, and TCRdb's table has in-frame clones only and misses some. The sample includes about 1.1 million clones, 75% to 80% of them seen just once. Study-level results: Collection of samples was limited to blood; tissue repertoires likely differ. A generally larger estimated richness was seen in naive subsets than in memory subsets.

Sequenced material: memory CD4+ T cells from PBMCs. Sample subset: CD45RA-negative fraction. The J gene is TRBJ2-1, the V gene TRBV10-1; the D is unclear. The receptor was derived from a young man in good health. Some clones in this sample may be carry-over from other donors' samples. For the CDR3, the DNA is TGCGCCAGCAGGCGGCAGCCACCACCTTGGGATGAGCAGTTCTTC. This codes for CASRRQPPPWDEQFF.